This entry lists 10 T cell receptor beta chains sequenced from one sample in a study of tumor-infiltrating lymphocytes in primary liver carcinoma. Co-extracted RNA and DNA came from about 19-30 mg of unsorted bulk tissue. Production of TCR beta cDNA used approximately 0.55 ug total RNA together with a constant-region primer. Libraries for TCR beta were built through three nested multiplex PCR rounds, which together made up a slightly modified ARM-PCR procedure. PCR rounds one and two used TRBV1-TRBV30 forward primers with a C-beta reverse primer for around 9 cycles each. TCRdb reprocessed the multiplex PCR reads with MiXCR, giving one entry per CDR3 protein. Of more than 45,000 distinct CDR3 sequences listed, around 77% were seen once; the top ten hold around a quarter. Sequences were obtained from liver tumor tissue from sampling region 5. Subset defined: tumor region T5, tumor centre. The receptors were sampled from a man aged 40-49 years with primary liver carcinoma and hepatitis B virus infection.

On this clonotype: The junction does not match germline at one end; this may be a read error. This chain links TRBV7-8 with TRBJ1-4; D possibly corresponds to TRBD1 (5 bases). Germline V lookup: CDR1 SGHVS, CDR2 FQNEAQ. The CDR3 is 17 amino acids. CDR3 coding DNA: TGTGCCAGCAGCTTATGGGGCCGTCGCCGCCCTAATGAAAAACTGCTTTTT. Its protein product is CASSLWGRRRPNEKLLF.

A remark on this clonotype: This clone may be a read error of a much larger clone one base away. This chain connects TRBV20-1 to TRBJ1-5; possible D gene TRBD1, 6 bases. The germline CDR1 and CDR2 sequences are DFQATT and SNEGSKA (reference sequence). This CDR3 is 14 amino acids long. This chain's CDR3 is CSARDLTGNQPLHF. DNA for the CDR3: TGCAGTGCTAGAGACTTGACAGGAAATCAGCCCCTGCATTTT.

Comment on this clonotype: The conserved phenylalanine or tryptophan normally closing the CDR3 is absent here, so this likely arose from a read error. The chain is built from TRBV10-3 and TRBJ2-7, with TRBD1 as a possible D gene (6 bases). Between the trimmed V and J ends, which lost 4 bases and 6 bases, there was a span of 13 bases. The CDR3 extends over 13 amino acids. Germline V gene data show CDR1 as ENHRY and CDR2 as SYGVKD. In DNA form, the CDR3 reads TGTGCCATCAGTGGGCAGGGGAAGCGCGAGCAGTACTCC. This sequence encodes CAISGQGKREQYS.

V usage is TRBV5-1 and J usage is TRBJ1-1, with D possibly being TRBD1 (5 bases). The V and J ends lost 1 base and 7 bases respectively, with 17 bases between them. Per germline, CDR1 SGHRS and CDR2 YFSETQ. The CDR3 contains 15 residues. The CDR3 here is CASSLRQGLDIEAFF. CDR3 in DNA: TGCGCCAGCAGCTTGAGGCAGGGCTTGGACATTGAAGCTTTCTTT.

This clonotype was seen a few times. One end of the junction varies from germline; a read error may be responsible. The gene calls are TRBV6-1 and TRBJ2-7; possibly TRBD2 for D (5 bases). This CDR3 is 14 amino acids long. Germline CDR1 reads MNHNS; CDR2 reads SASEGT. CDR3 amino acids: CVSSVQRRSYEQYF. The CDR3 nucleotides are TGTGTCAGCAGTGTACAGCGGAGATCCTACGAACAGTACTTC.

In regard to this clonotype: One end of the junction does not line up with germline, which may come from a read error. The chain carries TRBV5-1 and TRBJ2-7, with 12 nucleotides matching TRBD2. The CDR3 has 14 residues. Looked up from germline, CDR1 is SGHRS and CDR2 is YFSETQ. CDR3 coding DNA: TGCGTCAGCAGCTTGACTAGCGGGAGATTCGAGCACTACTTC. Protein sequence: CVSSLTSGRFEHYF.

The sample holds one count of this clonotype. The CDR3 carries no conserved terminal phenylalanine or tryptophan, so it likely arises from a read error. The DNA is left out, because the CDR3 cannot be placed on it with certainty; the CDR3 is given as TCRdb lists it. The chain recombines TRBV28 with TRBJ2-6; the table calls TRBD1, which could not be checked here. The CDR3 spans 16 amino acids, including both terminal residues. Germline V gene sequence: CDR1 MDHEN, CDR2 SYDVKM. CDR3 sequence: CASTPREFSGANVPTS.

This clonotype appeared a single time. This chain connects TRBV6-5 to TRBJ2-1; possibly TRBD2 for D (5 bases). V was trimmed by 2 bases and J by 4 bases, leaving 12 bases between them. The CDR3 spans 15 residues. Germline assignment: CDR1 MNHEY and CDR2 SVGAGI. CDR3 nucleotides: TGTGCCAGCAGTTACAACCAGGAGGCTTACAATGAGCAGTTCTTC. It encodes CASSYNQEAYNEQFF.

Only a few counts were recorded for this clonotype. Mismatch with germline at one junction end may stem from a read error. In nucleotides, the CDR3 is TGTGCTAGCAGTCTAGGGGTAGCGAGCTATGAGCAGTTCTTC. Translating gives CASSLGVASYEQFF. The chain couples TRBV11-2 to TRBJ2-1; either TRBD1 or TRBD2 may fit D (5 bases each). Germline assignment: CDR1 SGHAT and CDR2 FQNNGV. The CDR3 loop spans 14 amino acids.

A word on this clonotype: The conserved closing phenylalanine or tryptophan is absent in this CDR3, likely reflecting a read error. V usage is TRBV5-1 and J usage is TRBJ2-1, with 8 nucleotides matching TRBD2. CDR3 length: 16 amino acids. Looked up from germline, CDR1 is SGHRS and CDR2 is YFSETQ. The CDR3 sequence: CASSLTLAGGGNEQFL. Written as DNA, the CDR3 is TGTGCCAGCAGCTTGACTTTGGCGGGAGGCGGCAATGAGCAGTTCCTC.